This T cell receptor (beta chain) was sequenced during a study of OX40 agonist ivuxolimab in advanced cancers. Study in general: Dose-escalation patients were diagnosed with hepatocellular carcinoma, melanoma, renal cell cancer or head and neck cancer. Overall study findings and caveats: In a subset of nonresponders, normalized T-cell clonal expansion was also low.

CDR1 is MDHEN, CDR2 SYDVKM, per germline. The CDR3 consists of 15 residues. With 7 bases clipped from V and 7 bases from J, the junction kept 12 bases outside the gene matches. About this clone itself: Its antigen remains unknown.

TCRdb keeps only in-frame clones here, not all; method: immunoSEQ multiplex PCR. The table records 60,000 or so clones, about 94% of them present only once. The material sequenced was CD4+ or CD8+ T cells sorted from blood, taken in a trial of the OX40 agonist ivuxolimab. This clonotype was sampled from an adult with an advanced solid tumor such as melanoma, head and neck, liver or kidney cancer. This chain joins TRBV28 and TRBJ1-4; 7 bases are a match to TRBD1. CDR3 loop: CASTQAYRGGEKLFF. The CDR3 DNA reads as TGTGCCAGCACCCAGGCGTACAGGGGCGGTGAAAAACTGTTTTTT.